This T cell receptor (beta chain) came from a study of blood T cell repertoires in COVID-19. Study overall: Researchers got acute and convalescent COVID-19 samples from the United States, Italy and Spain. T cells, B-cell-depleted T cells, or PBMCs provided the cDNA or gDNA that served as material.

Method: immunoSEQ multiplex PCR; TCRdb's copy keeps in-frame clones and lacks some. The table shows a few hundred thousand clones, with roughly 87% occurring only once. Germline lookup yields CDR1 KGHSH and CDR2 LQKENI. The CDR3 is 20 residues long. Losses at the gene ends were 6 bases for V and 2 bases for J; bases not matched to a gene: 23. The cohort comprised adults aged 18 to 89 years residing in 20 to 30 US areas. In Cohort 3, a recovered donor had either two negative PCRs, clearance, or symptom resolution. V gene TRBV18 combines with J gene TRBJ2-7, with 9 bases that match TRBD2. The clonotype originates from a woman in her thirties who had recovered from COVID-19. Sequenced: PBMCs or T cells enriched from blood (not recorded which). CDR3 protein: CASSYQSPGGHSGGTYEQYF. CDR3 DNA sequence: TGTGCCAGCTCCTACCAAAGCCCCGGGGGCCATAGCGGGGGTACCTACGAGCAGTACTTC.